This entry features one TCR beta chain sequence. Its specific antigen is unknown. Per-base qualities were not stored, and no clone one base away is much larger. One collaborating source in Seattle enrolled patients during active infection and followed them longitudinally through the course of disease. Collaborating institutions collected whole blood in K2EDTA tubes following their own protocols. For TCRbeta analysis, collaborators shipped samples in one of three forms: frozen whole blood, isolated PBMCs, or DNA extracted from either of those sample types. V is cut back by 6 bases and J by 7 bases, with 11 bases in the junction unmatched. The CDR3 contains 15 residues, cysteine and phenylalanine counted. This entry keeps only the CDR3 DNA: 45 bases, framed from base 1. Sequences MNHEY (CDR1) and SVGAGI (CDR2) are obtained from the germline V gene. These data are taken from a study of blood T cell repertoires in COVID-19 (TCRdb year 2020). About the full investigation: Samples covering the acute and convalescent phases of COVID-19 were provided by collaborators in the United States, Italy and Spain. The prospective study material was composed of cDNA or gDNA derived from T cells, B-cell-depleted T cells, or PBMCs. Subjects who had been exposed to COVID-19, were actively infected with it, or had recovered from it provided the deeply sampled blood TCRbeta repertoires that made up the dataset. A freely available public database, intended as a resource for researchers studying the immune response to SARS-CoV-2, is where the repertoires were released. The samples were drawn from two sources: the first 160 participants of the ongoing ImmuneRACE study, and over 950 subjects contributed by 6 global collaborators. Sample metadata almost always included a de-identified subject ID, COVID-19 status, age in years and sex. Where available, HLA class I and class II types were obtained from metadata supplied by the sample provider rather than from assay-based typing. What the authors observed across the whole study: Clinical and demographic metadata were provided uncurated, with the amount varying by source and participant.

TCRbeta CDR3 regions were amplified from genomic DNA using the immunoSEQ Assay, a bias-controlled multiplex PCR. In the authors' own workflow: The number of nucleated cells in each sample was estimated by amplification of reference gene primers within the assay. To quantify the absolute abundance of each unique TCRbeta CDR3 rearrangement, sequence reads were collapsed and filtered. For each sample, productive Simpson clonality was calculated by taking the square root of Simpson's diversity index across productive rearrangements. Drawn from immuneACCESS, this table holds only the in-frame rearrangements with V and J called that TCRdb kept. Clones are partly lost; checked studies trace under half to an unresolved V gene and leave the rest unexplained. D and trimming come from the DNA, and the V and J calls and clone size come from that table. The table for this sample lists tens of thousands of clones; roughly 70% of them were counted only once. The top ten clones comprise around 4% of the sample.

The sequenced sample consisted of peripheral blood. This clonotype was sampled from a man aged 65 to 79 with COVID-19, enrolled during active disease. The chain is assembled from TRBV6-5 and TRBJ2-1, with 8 central nucleotides matching TRBD1. The CDR3 region has the sequence CASSLGQGEVNEQFF. The nucleotide sequence reads TGTGCCAGCAGCCTCGGACAGGGCGAAGTGAATGAGCAGTTCTTC.